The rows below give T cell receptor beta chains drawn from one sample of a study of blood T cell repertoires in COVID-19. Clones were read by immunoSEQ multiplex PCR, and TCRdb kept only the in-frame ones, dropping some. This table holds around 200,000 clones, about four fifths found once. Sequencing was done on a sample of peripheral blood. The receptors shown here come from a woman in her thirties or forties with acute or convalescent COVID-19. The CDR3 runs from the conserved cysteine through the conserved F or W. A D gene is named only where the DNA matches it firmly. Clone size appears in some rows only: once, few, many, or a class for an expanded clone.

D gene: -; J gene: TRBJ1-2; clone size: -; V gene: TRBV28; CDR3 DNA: TGTGCCAGCAGGAGGAGGGATGGCTACACCTTC; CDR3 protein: CASRRRDGYTF
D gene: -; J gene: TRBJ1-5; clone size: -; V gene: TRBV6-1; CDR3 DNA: TGTGCCAGCAGTGATGAGGGCGGGTATCAGCCCCAGCATTTT; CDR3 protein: CASSDEGGYQPQHF
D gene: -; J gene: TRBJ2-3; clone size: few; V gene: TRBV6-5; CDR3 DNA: TGTGCCAGCAGTTTGGACTACACAGATACGCAGTATTTT; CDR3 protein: CASSLDYTDTQYF
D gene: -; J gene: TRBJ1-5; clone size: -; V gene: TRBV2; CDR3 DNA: TGTGCCAGCCGAGGGGACACACCAAATCAGCCCCAGCATTTT; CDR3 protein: CASRGDTPNQPQHF
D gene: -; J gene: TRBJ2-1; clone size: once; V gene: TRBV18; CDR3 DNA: TGTGCCAGCTCCCCCAGACTTGCCGATGAGCAGTTCTTC; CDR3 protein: CASSPRLADEQFF
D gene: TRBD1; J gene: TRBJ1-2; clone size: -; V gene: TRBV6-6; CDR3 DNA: TGTGCCAGCAGTTTCCCCCCGGGACAGGGGACCTATGGCTACACCTTC; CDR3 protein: CASSFPPGQGTYGYTF
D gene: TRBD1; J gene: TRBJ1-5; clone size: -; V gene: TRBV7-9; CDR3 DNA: TGTGCCAGCAGCCCAGGGGGCAGGGATTGGCATCCCCCCCGAACCCTTCAGCATTTT; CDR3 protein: CASSPGGRDWHPPRTLQHF
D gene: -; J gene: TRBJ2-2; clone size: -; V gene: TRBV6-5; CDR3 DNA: TGTGCCAGCAGTTACCCGTCGGGCGGGGAGCTGTTTTTT; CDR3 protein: CASSYPSGGELFF
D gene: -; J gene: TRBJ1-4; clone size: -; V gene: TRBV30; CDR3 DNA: TGTGCCCTGGGTCGGGGTAATGAAAAACTGTTTTTT; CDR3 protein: CALGRGNEKLFF
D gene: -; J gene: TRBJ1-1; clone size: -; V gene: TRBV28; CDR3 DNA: TGTGCCAGCAGTTTACTACAGTTCCTGATGAACACTGAAGCTTTCTTT; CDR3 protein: CASSLLQFLMNTEAFF
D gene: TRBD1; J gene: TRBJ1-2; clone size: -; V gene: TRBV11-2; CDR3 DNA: TGTGCCAGCAGCTTAGATCGGGACAGGGGGCGCGGCTATGGCTACACCTTC; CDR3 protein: CASSLDRDRGRGYGYTF
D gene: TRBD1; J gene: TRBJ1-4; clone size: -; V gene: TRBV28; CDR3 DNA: TGTGCCAGCAGTCCCCAGGGGGCAACTAATGAAAAACTGTTTTTT; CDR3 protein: CASSPQGATNEKLFF
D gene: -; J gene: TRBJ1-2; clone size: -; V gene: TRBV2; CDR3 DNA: TGTGCCAGCAGTTTACAGGGTACCTATGGCTACACCTTC; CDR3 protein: CASSLQGTYGYTF
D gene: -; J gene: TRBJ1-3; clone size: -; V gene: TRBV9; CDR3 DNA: TGTGCCAGCAGTCGAGACCGGGGTTTGCGAGGAAACACCATATATTTT; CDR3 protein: CASSRDRGLRGNTIYF
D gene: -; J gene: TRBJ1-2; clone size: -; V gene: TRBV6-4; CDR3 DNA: TGTGCCAGCAGTGACTGGGCCTCCACTAACTATGGCTACACCTTC; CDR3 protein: CASSDWASTNYGYTF
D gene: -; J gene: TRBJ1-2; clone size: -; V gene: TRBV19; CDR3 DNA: -; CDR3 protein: CASTSDRGGYGYTF
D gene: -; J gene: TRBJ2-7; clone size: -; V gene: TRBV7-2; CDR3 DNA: TGTGCCAGCAGCTTCGACAGCGTCTCCTACGAGCAGTACTTC; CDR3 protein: CASSFDSVSYEQYF
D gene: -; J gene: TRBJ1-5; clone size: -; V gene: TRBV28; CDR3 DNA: TGTGCCAGCAGTTTAATGGGCAGGTTTGGATTTGGCAATCAGCCCCAGCATTTT; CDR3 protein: CASSLMGRFGFGNQPQHF
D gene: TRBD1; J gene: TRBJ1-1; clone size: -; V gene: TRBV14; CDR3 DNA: TGTGCCAGCAGCAGGACAGGCTTCTACACTGAAGCTTTCTTT; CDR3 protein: CASSRTGFYTEAFF
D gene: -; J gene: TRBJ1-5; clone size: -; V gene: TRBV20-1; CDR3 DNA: TGCAGTGCTAGTGTACAGGGCAATCAGCCCCAGCATTTT; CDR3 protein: CSASVQGNQPQHF
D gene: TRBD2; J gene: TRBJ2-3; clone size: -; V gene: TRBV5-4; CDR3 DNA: TGTGCCAGCAGTCCCACTAGCGGGGGCCGCACAGATACGCAGTATTTT; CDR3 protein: CASSPTSGGRTDTQYF
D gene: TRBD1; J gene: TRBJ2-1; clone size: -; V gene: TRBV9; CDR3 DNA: TGTGCCAGCAGTGATAGCCCGCACAGGGGAGAGGACAATGAGCAGTTCTTC; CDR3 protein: CASSDSPHRGEDNEQFF
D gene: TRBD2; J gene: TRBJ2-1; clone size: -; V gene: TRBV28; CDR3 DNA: TGTGCCAGCAGAGAATTTAGCGCCGTTAGCGGGGTCTCCTACAATGAGCAGTTCTTC; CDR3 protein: CASREFSAVSGVSYNEQFF
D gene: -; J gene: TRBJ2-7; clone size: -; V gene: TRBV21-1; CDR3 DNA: TGTGCCAGCAGCAACCGTCCAGGGCCCTACGAGCAGTACTTC; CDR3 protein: CASSNRPGPYEQYF
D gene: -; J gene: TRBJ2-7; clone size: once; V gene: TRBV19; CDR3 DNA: TGTGCCAGTAGTATCCCCGGGGGAGGCGAGCAGTACTTC; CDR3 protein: CASSIPGGGEQYF
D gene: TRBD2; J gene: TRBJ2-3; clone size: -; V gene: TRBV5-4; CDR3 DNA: TGTGCCAGCAGCGCCCAGCTAGCGGGGGAAGGTTCGCAGTATTTT; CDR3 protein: CASSAQLAGEGSQYF
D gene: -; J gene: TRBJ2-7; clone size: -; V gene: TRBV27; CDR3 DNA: TGTGCCAGCAGCTTCCGCCAGAAAAACTACGAGCAGTACTTC; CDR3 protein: CASSFRQKNYEQYF
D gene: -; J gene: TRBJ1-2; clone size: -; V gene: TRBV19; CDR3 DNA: TGTGCCAGTAGTATTACCAGTTTTAACTATGGCTACACCTTC; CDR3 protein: CASSITSFNYGYTF
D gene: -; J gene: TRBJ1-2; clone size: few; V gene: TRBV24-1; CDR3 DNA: TGTGCCACCAGTGATTTCACAGGGAATGGCTACACCTTC; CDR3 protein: CATSDFTGNGYTF
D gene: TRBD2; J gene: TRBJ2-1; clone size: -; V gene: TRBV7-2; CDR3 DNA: TGTGCCAGCAGCATGACCTTAGCGGGAAAAACTTACAATGAGCAGTTCTTC; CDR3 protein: CASSMTLAGKTYNEQFF
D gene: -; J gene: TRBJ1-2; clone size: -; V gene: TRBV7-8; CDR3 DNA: TGTGCCAGCACCCTTGGGGGCAGAGGGATTGGCTACACCTTC; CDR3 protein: CASTLGGRGIGYTF
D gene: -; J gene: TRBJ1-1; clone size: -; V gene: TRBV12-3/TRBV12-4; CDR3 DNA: TGTGCCAGCAGTTTCTCAGGGGACACTGAAGCTTTCTTT; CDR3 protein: CASSFSGDTEAFF
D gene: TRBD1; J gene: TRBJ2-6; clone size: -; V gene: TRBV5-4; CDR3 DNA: TGTGCCAGCAGACAAGACAGGGGAAGGTCTGGGGCCAACGTCCTGACTTTC; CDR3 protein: CASRQDRGRSGANVLTF
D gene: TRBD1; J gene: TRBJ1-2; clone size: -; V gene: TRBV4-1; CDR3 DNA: TGCGCCAGCACTCGGACAGGGAACTATGGCTACACCTTC; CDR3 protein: CASTRTGNYGYTF
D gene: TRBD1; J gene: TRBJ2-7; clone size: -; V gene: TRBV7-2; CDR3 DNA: TGTGCCAGCAGCAAGACAGGGGCATCCTACGAGCAGTACTTC; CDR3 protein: CASSKTGASYEQYF
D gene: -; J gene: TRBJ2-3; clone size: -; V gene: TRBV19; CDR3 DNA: TGTGCCAGTAGTATAGCGGCGGCAGATACGCAGTATTTT; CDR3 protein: CASSIAAADTQYF
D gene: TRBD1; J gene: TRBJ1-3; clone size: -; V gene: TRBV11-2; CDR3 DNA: TGTGCCAGCTCCCTGACGAGGGGGCAATTTGGAAACACCATATATTTT; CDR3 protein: CASSLTRGQFGNTIYF
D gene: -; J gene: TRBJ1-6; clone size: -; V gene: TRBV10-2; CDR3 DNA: TGCGCCAGCAGTGTAATAGGACAGAATAATTCACCCCTCCACTTT; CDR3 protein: CASSVIGQNNSPLHF
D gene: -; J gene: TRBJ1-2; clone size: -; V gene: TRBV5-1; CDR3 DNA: TGCGCCAGCAGCTTGGCCGTTACAGGGACCGATGGCTACACCTTC; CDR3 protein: CASSLAVTGTDGYTF
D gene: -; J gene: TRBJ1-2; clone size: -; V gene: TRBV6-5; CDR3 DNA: TGTGCCAGCTCCTCAGGCCAGGGAAGTCTATGGGGCTACACCTTC; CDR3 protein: CASSSGQGSLWGYTF
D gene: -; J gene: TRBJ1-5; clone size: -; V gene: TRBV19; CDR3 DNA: TGTGCCAGTACCCTCAGATTAAGCAATCAGCCCCAGCATTTT; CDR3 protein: CASTLRLSNQPQHF
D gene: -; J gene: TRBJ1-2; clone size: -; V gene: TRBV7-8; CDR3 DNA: TGTGCCAGCAGCTTAGATGTCAGAATAAACTATGGCTACACCTTC; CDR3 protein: CASSLDVRINYGYTF
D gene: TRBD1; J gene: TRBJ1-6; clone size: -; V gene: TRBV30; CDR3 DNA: TGTGCCACAGGGGATCCGAGGAGATCACCCCTCCACTTT; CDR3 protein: CATGDPRRSPLHF
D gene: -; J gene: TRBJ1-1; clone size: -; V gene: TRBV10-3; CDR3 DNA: TGTGCCATCAAAGGCAGGGGGAACACTGAAGCTTTCTTT; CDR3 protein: CAIKGRGNTEAFF